This T cell receptor (beta chain) was documented in a study of blood T cell repertoires in COVID-19. The overall study: From the United States, Italy and Spain came samples of acute and convalescent COVID-19. Sources were T cells, B-cell-depleted T cells, or PBMCs; the material itself was cDNA or gDNA.

In the original analysis: Reference gene primer amplification gave estimated nucleated cell counts. Libraries were prepared by immunoSEQ multiplex PCR; TCRdb keeps only in-frame clonotypes and omits some of them. The DNA gave D and trimming, while V, J and clone size come from that table. The profile shows roughly 120,000 clones, approximately 77% of them singletons. Germline V gene data show CDR1 as MGHRA and CDR2 as YSYEKL. CDR3 length equals 21 residues. The ends lost 0 bases at V and 0 bases at J; junction bases unmatched: 13. The chain carries TRBV4-1 and TRBJ2-6; 8 nucleotides align to TRBD2. The origin of this receptor is a human donor in a cohort sampled during active COVID-19. Sequenced sample: peripheral blood. The CDR3 region has the DNA TGCGCCAGCAGCCAAGAAGGGCTAACCGGGGGGGCAGGCTCTGGGGCCAACGTCCTGACTTTC. The encoded protein is CASSQEGLTGGAGSGANVLTF.